This T cell receptor (beta chain) was captured in a study of shared clonotypes between healthy human individuals (TCRdb year 2020). Background on the whole study: The cohort included three men and two women between 18 and 49 years of age. For each donor, CD4 naive and CD4 memory were each run on three plates, CD8 naive on two plates, and CD8 memory on one plate. To estimate repertoire size and how much clonotype sharing occurs between individuals, the study deeply sequenced the blood TCR repertoires of several healthy adults. To increase sequencing depth and limit assay-specific biases, TCR repertoire library preparation and sequencing were carried out by different laboratories using diverse techniques. Leukapheresis yielded between about 0.85 and 9 billion PBMCs per donor. Results and caveats for the whole study, not just this receptor: Sampling was restricted to blood, and TCR repertoires in tissue are likely to differ from TCR repertoires in blood. Compared with non-shared clonotypes, clonotypes shared by all four sorted-subset donors had higher generation probabilities. Naive subsets generally had larger estimated clonotype richness than memory subsets. The genetic and exposure-history diversity represented was limited by the small number of donors. Across four donors, 5% to 6% of naive CD4, more than 3% of naive CD8, about 2% of memory CD4, and about 0.4% of memory CD8 clonotypes were shared. Pairwise subsampling led to the expectation that sequencing depth would affect the degree of clonotype sharing among donors. Rarefaction of sorted-subset datasets indicated incomplete sequencing despite the large sequencing depth.

To note about this clone: No cognate antigen has been identified for it. The input lacks base qualities; no much larger clone sits a single base away.

Using the deep immunoSEQ assay, multiplex PCR amplified TCR CDR3 regions from genomic DNA. Extracted genomic DNA from each cell subset was distributed evenly across all wells of several immunoSEQ 96-well plates, and each plate was treated as a replicate. For sorted subsets, about 220 ng of genomic DNA, equivalent to tens of thousands of T cell genomes, went into each replicate PCR. Purified libraries were measured with a Qubit 3.0 fluorometer, size-checked on a Bioanalyzer 2100, and measured again with the KAPA Library Quantification kit. Every immunoSEQ 96-well plate was sequenced on a dedicated single-read 150-cycle Illumina NextSeq 550 flow cell. Turning to the authors' computational methods: Because the immunoSEQ output included only junctional sequences and no quality scores, the filtering could not be the same as the filtering used for full-length reads. To assign V/J genes and CDR3, sequences were annotated against IMGT germline references using PyIR, a Python wrapper for IgBLAST v1.9. Reads with weak V/J assignments (E-value above 1e-6), missing CDR3, stop codons, out-of-frame junctions, or ambiguous translated residues were removed. V3J clonotypes were defined as sequences sharing the same inferred V gene, J gene, and CDR3 amino acid sequence. Percentage overlap between repertoires was computed as shared unique clonotypes divided by the size of the smaller repertoire. Three approaches were used to assess repertoire richness: RTK rarefaction, the Chao1 estimator, and Recon v2.1 estimates of unobserved clonotypes. OLGA was used to compute generation probabilities for all TCRbeta clonotypes that the gDNA method yielded from four donors. In TCRdb, the immuneACCESS table is reduced to in-frame sequences with V and J assigned. These tables do not hold every clone; where another copy was compared, an unresolved V gene accounts for under half, and the others remain unexplained. V and J calls and clone size follow that table, whereas D and trimming were derived from the DNA. Recorded for this sample are around 330,000 clones; roughly 70% of them occurred a single time. The ten largest clones add up to 10% of the sample.

Trimming costs V 2 bases and J 6 bases, and their ends lie 10 bases apart. The CDR3 measures 13 amino acids from cysteine to phenylalanine. The retained sequence is limited to the CDR3, 39 bases, with the frame set at the first base. The germline V gene gives CDR1 as SNHLY and CDR2 as FYNNEI. Donors were healthy HIV-negative adults with no recently reported acute infections or vaccinations. Only Caucasian adults living in Nashville, Tennessee, USA were represented among the donors. CD4+ T cells were enriched through magnetic negative selection, after which naive cells were positively selected on CD45RA and the remaining negative fraction served as the memory subset. After blood collection by leukapheresis, PBMCs were isolated using Ficoll-Histopaque density gradient centrifugation and then cryopreserved in the vapor phase of liquid nitrogen. Analytical flow cytometry was used to check the purity and quantity of each magnetically sorted T cell population. From each sorted fraction, genomic DNA was isolated and quantified by UV absorbance on a Nanodrop 2000c.

The sequence joins TRBV2 to TRBJ1-2, with TRBD1 as a weak D call on 5 bases. The clonotype was recovered from a man aged 25 to 40 in good health. The sequencing input was memory CD4+ T cells sorted from blood. The cell subset or site label corresponds to: CD45RA-negative fraction. The nucleotide sequence is given as TGTGCCAGCAGTGAATCAGGGTCTAATGGCTACACCTTC. Its protein is CASSESGSNGYTF.